The 22 T cell receptor beta chains below were found in one sample sequenced in a study of T cell responses to AZD1222 COVID-19 vaccine. Sequencing used immunoSEQ multiplex PCR; TCRdb keeps in-frame clones, though not all of them. Of approximately 100,000 clones listed, about 93% are singletons. The sequencing used peripheral blood, collected on day 0 of AZD1222 vaccination. The receptors stem from an adult in good health.

The chain joins TRBV7-2 to TRBJ2-3; TRBD1 or TRBD2 may be the D gene (5 bases each). The CDR3 spans 18 residues. The V end lost 2 bases, the J end lost 1 base, and 19 bases lay between the germline ends. Germline CDR1 SGHTA, CDR2 FQGNSA. CDR3 protein: CASSLWGFNVVGTDTQYF. The DNA for the CDR3 is TGTGCCAGCAGCTTATGGGGGTTTAACGTCGTTGGCACAGATACGCAGTATTTT.

The chain is built from TRBV7-2 and TRBJ1-5, with D perhaps TRBD1 (5 bases). The CDR3 is made up of 16 amino acids. From germline, CDR1 is SGHTA and CDR2 FQGNSA. The V and J ends lost 5 bases and 0 bases respectively, with 14 bases between them. CDR3 sequence: CASSAWGSGSNQPQHF. In DNA form, the CDR3 reads TGTGCCAGCAGCGCTTGGGGGTCAGGTAGCAATCAGCCCCAGCATTTT.

V is TRBV4-1 and J is TRBJ1-2; 9 bases map to TRBD1. Trimming took 5 bases from V and 1 from J; bases not matched to a gene: 5. From germline, CDR1 is MGHRA and CDR2 YSYEKL. CDR3 length equals 15 residues. This chain's CDR3 is CASSNRDRDNYGYTF. The CDR3 DNA is TGCGCCAGCAGCAACCGGGACAGGGATAACTATGGCTACACCTTC.

The V gene is TRBV7-9, the J gene TRBJ2-2; maybe TRBD2 (5 bases). Germline V gene data show CDR1 as SEHNR and CDR2 as FQNEAQ (reference sequence). Trimming took off 2 bases at V and 6 bases at J, with 10 bases between the two ends. CDR3 length: 14 residues. The DNA for the CDR3 is TGTGCCAGCAGCTTATTAGGACTCTCCGGGGAGCTGTTTTTT. This encodes CASSLLGLSGELFF.

The rearrangement links TRBV24-1 to TRBJ1-2; D ambiguous. Germline CDR1 is KGHDR and CDR2 is SFDVKD. V lost 1 base to trimming and J lost 3 bases, with 8 bases between them. The CDR3 covers 14 residues. The CDR3 spells CATSDLGRDYGYTF. Written as DNA, the CDR3 is TGTGCCACCAGTGATTTAGGGCGGGACTATGGCTACACCTTC.

The rearrangement joins TRBV27 to TRBJ2-2, with D perhaps given as TRBD1 or TRBD2 (5 bases each). CDR1 and CDR2 (germline): MNHEY, SMNVEV (reference sequence). With 6 bases removed from V and 7 bases from J, the gap between germline ends came to 9 bases. This CDR3 has 12 residues. CDR3 loop: CASRLGVGELFF. Written as DNA, the CDR3 is TGTGCCAGCAGGTTGGGGGTCGGGGAGCTGTTTTTT.

The rearrangement uses TRBV4-1 and TRBJ1-2, with D perhaps matching TRBD1 (5 bases). Trimming removed 3 bases at V and 3 bases at J, with 11 bases between. Per germline, CDR1 MGHRA and CDR2 YSYEKL. The CDR3 totals 14 residues. The CDR3 sequence: CASSQPGTYYGYTF. The DNA for the CDR3 is TGCGCCAGCAGCCAGCCAGGGACCTACTATGGCTACACCTTC.

This clone was observed once. This chain joins TRBV21-1 and TRBJ2-1; the tabulated D call, TRBD2, remains unverified against the DNA. TRBV21-1 is an annotated pseudogene. This CDR3 comprises 17 residues. The CDR3 spells CASSKGTSGGADNEQFF. The CDR3 DNA reads TGTGCCAGCAGCAAGGGGACTAGCGGAGGGGCGGACAATGAGCAGTTCTTC.

This chain links TRBV12-3 or TRBV12-4 with TRBJ2-7; D perhaps matches TRBD2 (5 bases). Trimming removed 6 bases from V and 5 bases from J, with 11 bases in between. The CDR3 runs 12 residues. CDR3 nucleotide sequence: TGTGCCAGCAGCCCTCCCGGGGACGAGCAGTACTTC. Translating it yields CASSPPGDEQYF.

The chain carries TRBV7-2 and TRBJ2-3, with D uncertain. The CDR3 runs to 13 residues. The V end lost 0 bases, the J end lost 2 bases, and 3 bases lay between the germline ends. From germline, CDR1 is SGHTA and CDR2 FQGNSA. The chain's CDR3 is CASSLASTDTQYF. CDR3 bases: TGTGCCAGCAGCTTAGCGTCCACAGATACGCAGTATTTT.

V and J are TRBV3-1 (or the pseudogene TRBV3-2) and TRBJ2-5; 8 bases align to TRBD1. The CDR3 is 18 amino acids. Germline trimming cut 4 bases from V and 0 bases from J; bases unmatched to any gene: 13. Germline lookup yields CDR1 LGHDT and CDR2 YNNKEL (reference sequence). For the CDR3, the DNA is TGTGCCAGCAGCCGGGCTAAAGGGACAGGTAATAACCAAGAGACCCAGTACTTC. Translated, it gives CASSRAKGTGNNQETQYF.

This chain connects TRBV5-4 to TRBJ2-5; unclear D gene. Trimming took 4 bases from V and 5 from J, leaving 12 bases between them. There are 13 residues in the CDR3. Looked up from germline, CDR1 is SGHNT and CDR2 is YYREEE (reference sequence). CDR3 nucleotides: TGTGCCAGCAGCGCGGAAACATTGGAGACCCAGTACTTC. Protein: CASSAETLETQYF.

This clone occurred once. The chain joins TRBV7-3 to TRBJ2-2; TRBD2 is a possible D gene (5 bases). Germline loops: CDR1 SGHTA, CDR2 FQGTGA. CDR3 length: 13 residues. V lost 2 bases and J lost 6, with 7 bases in between. The CDR3 coding sequence is TGTGCCAGCAGCTTAGACGGGGCCGGGGAGCTGTTTTTT. Translating it yields CASSLDGAGELFF.

The genes are TRBV10-3 and TRBJ2-3; 12 bases agree with TRBD2. The V and J ends lost 3 bases and 2 bases, in that order; junction bases with no gene match: 9. Germline V gives CDR1 ENHRY, CDR2 SYGVKD. CDR3 length: 18 residues. The DNA for the CDR3 is TGTGCCATCAGTGATTCCGGACTAGCGGGACAACACACAGATACGCAGTATTTT. This sequence encodes CAISDSGLAGQHTDTQYF.

V gene TRBV7-6 combines with J gene TRBJ2-1; unclear D gene. This CDR3 is built from 16 residues. CDR1 and CDR2 from the germline V gene are SGHVS and FNYEAQ. Trimming removed 1 base at V and 4 bases at J, with 14 bases between. The CDR3 nucleotides read TGTGCCAGCAGCTTAGGAATGACGGCGGAGTACAATGAGCAGTTCTTC. This encodes CASSLGMTAEYNEQFF.

The rearrangement joins TRBV2 to TRBJ2-5, with 13 bases lining up with TRBD2. Losses at the gene ends were 0 bases for V and 5 bases for J; bases not matched to a gene: 6. The CDR3 covers 17 residues. Germline V gives CDR1 SNHLY, CDR2 FYNNEI. The CDR3 DNA is TGTGCCAGCAGTGAAGCTACTAGCGGGAGGGGGCGGGAGACCCAGTACTTC. Its protein is CASSEATSGRGRETQYF.

The chain carries TRBV30 and TRBJ2-3; D gene unclear. The CDR3 is 12 residues long. In germline, CDR1 is GTSNPN, CDR2 SVGIG (reference sequence). Trimming stripped 3 bases from V and 5 bases from J, with 9 bases between. CDR3 coding DNA: TGTGCCTGGAGCAGCATGTTAGATACGCAGTATTTT. This translates into CAWSSMLDTQYF.

The chain is built from TRBV4-1 and TRBJ2-3; perhaps D is TRBD1 or TRBD2 (5 bases each). Germline V gene data show CDR1 as MGHRA and CDR2 as YSYEKL. The V and J ends lost 5 bases and 0 bases respectively, with 15 bases between them. CDR3 size: 16 residues. This CDR3 reads CASSWTRDGSTDTQYF. CDR3 in DNA: TGCGCCAGCAGCTGGACGAGGGACGGAAGCACAGATACGCAGTATTTT.

The chain has TRBV5-5 and TRBJ2-3, with 12 bases aligning to TRBD2. Losses at the gene ends were 0 bases for V and 7 bases for J; bases not matched to a gene: 6. This CDR3 spans 16 amino acids. CDR1 and CDR2 (germline): SGHKS, YYEKEE (reference sequence). CDR3 sequence (DNA): TGTGCCAGCAGCTTGGGACTAGCGGGAGTAGGGAATACGCAGTATTTT. This encodes CASSLGLAGVGNTQYF.

The chain recombines TRBV7-9 with TRBJ2-7, with 7 bases aligning to TRBD2. CDR3 length: 13 residues. V shed 4 bases and J 6 bases; nucleotides not matched to a gene: 6. The germline CDR1 and CDR2 sequences are SEHNR and FQNEAQ (reference sequence). CDR3 bases: TGTGCCAGCAGCTCACCAGGCGGGAGCGAGCAGTACTTC. As protein: CASSSPGGSEQYF.

The chain links TRBV7-9 to TRBJ2-7, with 9 bases fitting TRBD2. The V gene end was trimmed by 2 bases and the J gene end by 2 bases; junction bases not matched to a gene: 1. The CDR3 contains 14 residues. Looked up from germline, CDR1 is SEHNR and CDR2 is FQNEAQ (reference sequence). Here the CDR3 reads CASSLLAGTYEQYF. CDR3 DNA: TGTGCCAGCAGCTTACTAGCGGGAACCTACGAGCAGTACTTC.

This chain's CDR3 is CASSSLPGLAGDHNEQFF. CDR3 DNA: TGCGCCAGCAGCTCGCTACCGGGACTAGCGGGAGACCACAATGAGCAGTTCTTC. J is TRBJ2-1 and V is TRBV5-1; TRBD2 aligns across 14 bases. V shed 3 bases, J shed 5 bases, and the junction held 10 bases outside the gene matches. The CDR3 extends over 18 amino acids. Germline V gene sequence: CDR1 SGHRS, CDR2 YFSETQ.